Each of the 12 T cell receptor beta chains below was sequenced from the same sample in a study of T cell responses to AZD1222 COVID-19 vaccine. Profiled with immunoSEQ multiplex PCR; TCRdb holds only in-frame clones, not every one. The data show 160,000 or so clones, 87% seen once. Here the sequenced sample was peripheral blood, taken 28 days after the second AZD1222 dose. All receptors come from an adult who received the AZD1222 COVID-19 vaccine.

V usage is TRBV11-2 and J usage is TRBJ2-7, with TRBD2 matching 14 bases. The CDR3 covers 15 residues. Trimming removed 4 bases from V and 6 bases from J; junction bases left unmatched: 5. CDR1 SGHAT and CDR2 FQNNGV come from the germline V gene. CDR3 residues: CASSSGLAGASEQYF. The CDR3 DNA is TGTGCCAGCAGCTCGGGACTAGCGGGAGCAAGCGAGCAGTACTTC.

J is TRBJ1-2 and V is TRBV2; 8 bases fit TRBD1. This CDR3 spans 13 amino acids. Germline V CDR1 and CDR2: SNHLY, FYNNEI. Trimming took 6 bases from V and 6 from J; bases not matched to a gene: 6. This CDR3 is CASSVDREDGYTF. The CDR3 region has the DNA TGTGCCAGCAGCGTGGACAGGGAGGATGGCTACACCTTC.

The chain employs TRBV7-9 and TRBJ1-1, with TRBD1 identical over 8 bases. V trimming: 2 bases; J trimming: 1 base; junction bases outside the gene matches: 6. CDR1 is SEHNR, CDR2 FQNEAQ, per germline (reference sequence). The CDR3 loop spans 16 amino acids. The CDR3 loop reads CASSLSGGAGNTEAFF. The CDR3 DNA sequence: TGTGCCAGCAGCTTATCAGGGGGCGCGGGGAACACTGAAGCTTTCTTT.

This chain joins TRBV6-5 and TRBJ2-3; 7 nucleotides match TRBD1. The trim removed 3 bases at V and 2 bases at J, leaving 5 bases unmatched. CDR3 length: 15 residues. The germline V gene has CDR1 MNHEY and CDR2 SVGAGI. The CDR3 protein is CASSYSGQLTDTQYF. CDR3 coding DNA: TGTGCCAGCAGTTATTCGGGACAGCTCACAGATACGCAGTATTTT.

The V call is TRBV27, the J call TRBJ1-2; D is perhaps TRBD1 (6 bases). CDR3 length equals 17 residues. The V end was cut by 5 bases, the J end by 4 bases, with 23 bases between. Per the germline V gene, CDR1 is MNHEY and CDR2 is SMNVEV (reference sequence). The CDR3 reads CASSPRQARGFGYGYTF. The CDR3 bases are TGTGCCAGCAGTCCCAGACAGGCAAGGGGATTTGGCTATGGCTACACCTTC.

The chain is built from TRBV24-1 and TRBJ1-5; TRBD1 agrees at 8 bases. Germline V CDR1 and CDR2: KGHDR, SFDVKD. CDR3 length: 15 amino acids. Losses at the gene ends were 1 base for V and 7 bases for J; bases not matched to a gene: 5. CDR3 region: CATSDLLQGGQPQHF. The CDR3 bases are TGTGCCACCAGTGATTTATTACAGGGGGGGCAGCCCCAGCATTTT.

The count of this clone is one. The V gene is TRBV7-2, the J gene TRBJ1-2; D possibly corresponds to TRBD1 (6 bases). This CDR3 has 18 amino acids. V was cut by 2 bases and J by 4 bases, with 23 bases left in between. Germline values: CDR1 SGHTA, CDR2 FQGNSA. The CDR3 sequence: CASSLTGQGGRRSYGYTF. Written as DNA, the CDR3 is TGTGCCAGCAGCTTAACGGGTCAAGGGGGTCGTCGGAGCTATGGCTACACCTTC.

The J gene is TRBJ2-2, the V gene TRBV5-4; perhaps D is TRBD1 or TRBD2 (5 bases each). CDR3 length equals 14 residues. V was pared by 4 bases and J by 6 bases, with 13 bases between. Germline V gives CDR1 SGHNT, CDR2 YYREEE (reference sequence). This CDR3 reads CASSREGPAGELFF. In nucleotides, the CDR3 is TGTGCCAGCAGCAGAGAGGGGCCGGCCGGGGAGCTGTTTTTT.

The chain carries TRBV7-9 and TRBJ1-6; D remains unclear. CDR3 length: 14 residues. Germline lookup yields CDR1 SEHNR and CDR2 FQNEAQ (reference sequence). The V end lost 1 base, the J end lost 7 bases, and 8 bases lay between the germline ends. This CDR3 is CASSLGQINSPLHF. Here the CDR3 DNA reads TGTGCCAGCAGCTTAGGTCAGATAAATTCACCCCTCCACTTT. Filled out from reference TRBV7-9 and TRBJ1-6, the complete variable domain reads DTGVSQNPRHKITKRGQNVTFRCDPISEHNRLYWYRQTLGQGPEFLTYFQNEAQLEKSRLLSDRFSAERPKGSFSTLEIQRTEQGDSAMYLCASSLGQINSPLHFGNGTRLTVT.

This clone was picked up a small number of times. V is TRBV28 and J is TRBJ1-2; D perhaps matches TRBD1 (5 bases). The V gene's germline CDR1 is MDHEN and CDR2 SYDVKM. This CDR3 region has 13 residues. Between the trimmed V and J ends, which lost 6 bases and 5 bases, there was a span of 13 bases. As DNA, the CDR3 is TGTGCCAGCAGGATCGGGACGGCATATGGCTACACCTTC. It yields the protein CASRIGTAYGYTF.

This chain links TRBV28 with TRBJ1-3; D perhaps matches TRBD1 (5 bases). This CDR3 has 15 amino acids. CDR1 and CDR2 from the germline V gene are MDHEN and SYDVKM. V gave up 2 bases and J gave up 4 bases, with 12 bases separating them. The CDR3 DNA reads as TGTGCCAGCAGTTTAACGGCCGGGACGGGAAACACCATATATTTT. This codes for CASSLTAGTGNTIYF.

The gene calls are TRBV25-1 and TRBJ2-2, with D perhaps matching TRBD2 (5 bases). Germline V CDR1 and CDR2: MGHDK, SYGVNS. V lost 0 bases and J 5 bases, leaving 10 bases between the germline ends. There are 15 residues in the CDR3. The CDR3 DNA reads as TGTGCCAGCAGTGAATATTCGGGGATAACCGGGGAGCTGTTTTTT. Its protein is CASSEYSGITGELFF.